One sample yielded the 4 T cell receptor beta chains listed below, sequenced in a study of T cell responses to AZD1222 COVID-19 vaccine (dated by TCRdb to the early 2020s). Taken with the paper, the label for time point translates to: baseline before first vaccination. Libraries were prepared through the immunoSEQ multiplex PCR assay. TCRdb re-hosts the immuneACCESS table, in-frame sequences only. Its copies lack some clones; in the studies checked, an unresolved V gene accounts for under half of them, and the cause for the rest is not known. The sample records some 84,000 clones, around 85% of which are singletons. The ten largest clonotypes hold about 7.7% of the sample. Specimen: peripheral blood, collected on day 0 of AZD1222 vaccination. The receptors originated from an adult in good health.

The chain has TRBV5-4 and TRBJ1-2, with D unresolved. CDR3 size: 13 residues. Looked up from germline, CDR1 is SGHNT and CDR2 is YYREEE (reference sequence). V was cut by 3 bases and J by 0 bases, with 6 bases left in between. As DNA, the CDR3 is TGTGCCAGCAGCTCTGCGGCTAACTATGGCTACACCTTC. Translating gives CASSSAANYGYTF.

This clone occurred once. The chain is built from TRBV6-5 and TRBJ1-3; D is undetermined. CDR3 length: 16 residues. The germline V gene has CDR1 MNHEY and CDR2 SVGAGI. V lost 0 bases and J lost 3, with 12 bases in between. CDR3 nucleotide sequence: TGTGCCAGCAGTTACTCGTCGACAAGCCTTGGAAACACCATATATTTT. Protein: CASSYSSTSLGNTIYF.

The chain uses TRBV13 and TRBJ1-4; 11 nucleotides align to TRBD1. CDR3 length: 15 amino acids. CDR1 and CDR2 from the germline V gene are PRHDT and FYEKMQ (reference sequence). After removal of 4 bases from V and 7 bases from J, the junction contained 5 bases not matched to a gene. DNA of the CDR3: TGTGCCAGCAGCTCCAGGGGGACAGGGGGTGAAAAACTGTTTTTT. It yields the protein CASSSRGTGGEKLFF.

This clone was counted only a few times. J is TRBJ1-5 and V is TRBV29-1, with D possibly being TRBD1 (6 bases). The CDR3 extends over 14 amino acids. V gave up 3 bases and J gave up 4 bases, with 13 bases separating them. Germline V gene sequence: CDR1 SQVTM, CDR2 ANQGSEA. CDR3 nucleotides: TGCAGCGTTGACAGGGGTAGTTGGAATCAGCCCCAGCATTTT. Residues: CSVDRGSWNQPQHF.